This entry features one T cell receptor beta chain sequence. This clonotype appeared a few times. The clone's antigen remains unknown. It has no much larger one-base neighbor in the sample; base qualities were not kept. The sample originates from a study of blood T cells in healthy people across ages (dated by TCRdb to the mid-2010s). Regarding the complete study: In model experiments, roughly one uniquely barcoded TCR beta cDNA molecule per two T cells was captured by template switching. The donors were divided into four age groups: young (average around 15 years), middle-aged (about 39), aged (under 70) and long-lived (more than 75). Donors of different ages were randomly distributed across sequencing lanes to avoid experimental bias. Using the same blood draw, the study looked at two additional independent replicas of 1 million unique cDNA reads for two donors, one aged 18 to 30 and the other aged 80 or older. Age-related changes in TCR beta repertoire diversity were measured in the study by deep sequencing normalized with unique cDNA molecular identifiers.

According to the germline V gene, CDR1 reads KGHDR and CDR2 reads SFDVKD. Trimming removed 3 bases from V and 3 bases from J; the gene matches leave 4 bases unexplained. The CDR3 contains 15 residues, cysteine and phenylalanine counted. The kept DNA is CDR3 alone, 45 bases in frame from the first base. Donors were roughly 40 systemically healthy Caucasian individuals from Russia aged roughly 6 to 90 years. Each donor gave roughly 9.5 milliliters of peripheral blood, collected into EDTA-treated Vacutainer tubes. Ficoll-Paque density-gradient centrifugation was used to isolate PBMCs, with at least 6.5 million per sample. Trizol reagent was used to extract total RNA from the PBMCs, yielding at least 6 micrograms per sample. For every donor, flow cytometry on a PBMC aliquot measured the percentage of naive CD45RAhigh/CD27high T cells. Libraries were constructed by 5' RACE. For sequencing, an Illumina HiSeq 2500 was employed. A second PCR of about 7 to 12 cycles was run with a J-beta primer mix and a sample-barcoded 5' primer. A template-switch 5' adaptor carrying 12 random nucleotides introduced a unique molecular identifier onto each TCR beta cDNA molecule. Each sample yielded at least 2.5 million CDR3-containing paired-end reads. All of the RNA was converted into first-strand cDNA using the Mint cDNA synthesis kit, with a TRBC-specific oligonucleotide serving as the primer. All cDNA was treated with uracil-DNA glycosylase and then went through a first 18-cycle PCR with the universal primers M1SS and BC2_uni_R. As for how the authors treated the data: For normalization, 1 million high-quality reads, each with a distinct molecular identifier, were randomly selected from each sample. Reads sharing molecular identifiers were discarded rather than binned into consensus sequences. CDR3 identification, clonotype clustering and error correction used MiTCR with a Q25 quality threshold and the strictest error-elimination algorithm. A nonparametric unseen species model with Euler transformation was used to estimate a lower bound on total TCR beta diversity. The public reads were quality trimmed at Q25 with fastp and then assembled into clones with MiXCR by TCRdb, keeping productive beta chains. Identical CDR3 protein sequences are pooled into one entry, listed with their most common genes and DNA. TCRdb's processing, not the study's, gives the V and J calls here. The sample table lists hundreds of thousands of distinct CDR3 sequences, approximately 40% of them with a count of one. Of the sample, 30% is held by the ten largest clones.

What the research found in general, with its limitations: Observed TCR beta diversity correlated strongly with the percentage of naive T cells measured by flow cytometry. Bulk unsorted PBMC profiling prevented conclusive comparison of naive and antigen-experienced compartments. Observed TCR beta diversity per million T cells fell roughly linearly with age, and a significant reduction was already apparent by age about 38. The CMV infection status of donors was not known, potentially confounding age-related changes in expanded clonotypes. Compared with the aged group, the long-lived group had more naive CD4+ T cells, fewer expanded clones and increased TCR diversity, a pattern suggesting age selection. Estimates of total diversity based on one million sequenced T cells were considered lower bounds and underestimates.

This sequence originates from an older man in good health. The chain couples TRBV24-1 to TRBJ2-7, with 10 middle bases fitting TRBD1. The specimen sequenced was blood. The CDR3 reads CATSDPGTGDYEQYF. The sequenced DNA: TGTGCCACCAGTGATCCCGGGACAGGGGACTACGAGCAGTACTTC.